This T cell receptor beta chain comes out of a study of T cells in Graves' hyperthyroidism and ophthalmopathy. Across the whole study: Peripheral blood samples were taken at initial diagnosis, prior to any treatment.

Study-wide results and limits: Ophthalmopathy got predicted by the model a median roughly six months before its onset. Ophthalmopathy could be told apart from stable hyperthyroidism with a 13 V-J model. Most thyroid-expanded clonotypes above 0.001 were also found in blood.

This CDR3 spans 13 amino acids. Germline CDR1 is MDHEN and CDR2 is SYDVKM. V lost 10 bases and J lost 4, with 15 bases in between. With regard to this clonotype: Antigen specificity is unknown.

RNA transcripts yielded amplified TCR beta CDR3 regions. TCR CDR3 regions were first amplified by RT-PCR with HTBI primers. MiXCR, run by TCRdb on the multiplex PCR reads, gives a single entry per CDR3 protein. This sample has 250,000 or so distinct CDR3 sequences, with roughly 15% found just once. The genes are TRBV28 and TRBJ2-3; D is possibly TRBD1 (6 bases). Sequenced sample: blood. This receptor was taken from a woman aged 50 to 65 with Graves' hyperthyroidism that later progressed to Graves' ophthalmopathy. CDR3 in DNA: TGTGCCAATGCGGAGACAGGCTCAGATACGCAGTATTTT. Translation: CANAETGSDTQYF.